The clone carrying this TCR beta chain appeared a few times. The sample belongs to a study of T-cell reconstitution after alpha-beta-depleted transplantation in children. The V segment lost 4 bases and the J segment 5 bases; nucleotides outside the gene matches: 8. The CDR3 sequence is 15 residues long. Germline CDR1 and CDR2: LGHNA and YNFKEQ. Preparation of the TCRbeta library was carried out with unique molecular identifiers. TCRdb recomputed calls from the PCR reads with MiXCR, one row per CDR3 protein. In the table there are roughly 300,000 distinct CDR3 sequences, 9.9% of which are singletons. Sequenced here: PBMCs from the stem cell graft donor, sampled from the stem cell graft. This receptor was obtained from a human donor who donated a stem cell graft to a child with SCID. This rearrangement joins TRBV4-2 to TRBJ2-5; 9 bases are a match to TRBD2. The DNA for the CDR3 is TGTGCCAGCAGCCTTGTAGCGGGGGAGGGTGAGACCCAGTACTTC. This sequence encodes CASSLVAGEGETQYF.